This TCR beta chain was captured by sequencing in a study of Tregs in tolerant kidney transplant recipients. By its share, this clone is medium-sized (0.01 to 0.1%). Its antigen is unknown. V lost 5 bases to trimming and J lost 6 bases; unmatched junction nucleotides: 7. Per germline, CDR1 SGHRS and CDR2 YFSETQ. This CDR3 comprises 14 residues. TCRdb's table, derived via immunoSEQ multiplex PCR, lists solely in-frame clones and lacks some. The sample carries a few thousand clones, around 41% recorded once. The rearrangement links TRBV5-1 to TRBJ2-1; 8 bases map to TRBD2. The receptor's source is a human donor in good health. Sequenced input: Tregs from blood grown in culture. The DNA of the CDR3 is TGCGCCAGCAGGGGCAGCGGGGGTTTCAATGAGCAGTTCTTC. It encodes CASRGSGGFNEQFF.